What follows describes a single T cell receptor (beta chain). The germline CDR1 and CDR2 sequences are MRHNA and SNTAGT. The junction had 5 bases not matched to a gene; V was cut back by 3 bases and J by 7 bases. The CDR3 length is 15 residues. This table comes from immunoSEQ multiplex PCR, and its TCRdb copy is limited to in-frame clones, with some not included. The table shows 210,000 or so clones, with around 84% occurring only once. The sample comes from a study of blood T cell repertoires in COVID-19. For the study at large: Donors in the United States, Italy and Spain gave samples during acute or convalescent COVID-19.

The sequencing input was peripheral blood. The J gene is TRBJ1-6, the V gene TRBV6-4; 8 bases align to TRBD1. This TCR was sampled from a woman at least 80 years old with active or convalescent COVID-19. In DNA, the CDR3 is TGTGCCAGCAGTGAGGAGGGGGACAGGAATTCACCCCTCCACTTT. Its translation: CASSEEGDRNSPLHF.